This T cell receptor beta chain emerged from a study of blood T cell repertoires in COVID-19. Study information: Acute-phase and convalescent COVID-19 samples originated in the United States, Italy and Spain. T cells, B-cell-depleted T cells, or PBMCs provided the cDNA or gDNA that served as material.

Source study methods: Amplification of reference gene primers was used by the study to estimate nucleated cell counts. Sequencing used immunoSEQ multiplex PCR; TCRdb keeps in-frame clones, though not all of them. The V and J calls and the clone size are those of that table, but D and trimming were determined from the DNA. The table lists 150,000 to 200,000 clones, 70% to 90% of them singletons. The CDR3 is made up of 16 amino acids. V was pared by 5 bases and J by 8 bases, with 9 bases of the junction left unmatched. Germline loops: CDR1 SEHNR, CDR2 FQNEAQ (reference sequence). Sequenced: peripheral blood. This clonotype was obtained from a woman aged 70 to 79 with acute or convalescent COVID-19. This rearrangement joins TRBV7-9 to TRBJ1-6; 10 nucleotides line up with TRBD1. The CDR3 DNA reads TGTGCCAGCAGCCGGGCGATGACAGGGGGCGATTCACCCCTCCACTTT. Translation gives CASSRAMTGGDSPLHF.